This TCR beta chain was profiled in a study of a mutant IDH1 vaccine in newly diagnosed glioma. Across the study: Among treated patients, 62.5% were male and around 40% female, and mean age was about 41 years.

The germline gives CDR1 LGHNA, CDR2 YNFKEQ. Trimming left V 0 bases short and J 1 base short, with 10 bases between. This CDR3 comprises 16 residues. Here immunoSEQ multiplex PCR was the method, and the copy in TCRdb shows in-frame clones only, minus some. Of fewer than 45,000 clones listed, about four fifths are singletons. The time point here: week 23, last vaccination. Each vaccine dose was 300 ug of mutant IDH1 20-mer peptide, with topical imiquimod. This clone was recorded a few times. Its antigen remains unidentified. The specimen comprised PBMCs, sampled from a glioma patient whose treatment included an IDH1 peptide vaccine. This TCR was recovered from a woman in her forties with glioma. Some clones in this sample may be carry-over from other donors' samples. The chain couples TRBV4-2 to TRBJ1-5; weak D call: TRBD1 (5 bases). CDR3 in amino acids: CASSQDSSGSNQPQHF. In DNA form, the CDR3 reads TGTGCCAGCAGCCAAGATAGTTCAGGGAGCAATCAGCCCCAGCATTTT.